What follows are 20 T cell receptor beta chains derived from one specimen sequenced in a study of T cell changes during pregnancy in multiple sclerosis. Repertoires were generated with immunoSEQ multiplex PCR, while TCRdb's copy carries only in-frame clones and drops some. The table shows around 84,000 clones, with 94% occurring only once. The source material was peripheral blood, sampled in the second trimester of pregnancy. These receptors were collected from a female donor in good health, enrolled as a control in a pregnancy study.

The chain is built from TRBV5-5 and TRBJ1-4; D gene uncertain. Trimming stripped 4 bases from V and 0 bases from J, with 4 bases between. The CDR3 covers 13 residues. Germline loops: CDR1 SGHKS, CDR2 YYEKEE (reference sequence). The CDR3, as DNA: TGTGCCAGCAGCGTATCAACTAATGAAAAACTGTTTTTT. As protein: CASSVSTNEKLFF.

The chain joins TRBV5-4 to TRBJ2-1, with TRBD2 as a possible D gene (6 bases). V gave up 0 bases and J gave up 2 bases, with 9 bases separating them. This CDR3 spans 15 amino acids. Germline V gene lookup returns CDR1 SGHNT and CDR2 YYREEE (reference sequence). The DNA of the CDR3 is TGTGCCAGCAGCTTGGGGGCGGGAACCTACAATGAGCAGTTCTTC. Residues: CASSLGAGTYNEQFF. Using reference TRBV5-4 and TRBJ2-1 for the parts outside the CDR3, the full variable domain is ETGVTQSPTHLIKTRGQQVTLRCSSQSGHNTVSWYQQALGQGPQFIFQYYREEENGRGNFPPRFSGLQFPNYSSELNVNALELDDSALYLCASSLGAGTYNEQFFGPGTRLTVL.

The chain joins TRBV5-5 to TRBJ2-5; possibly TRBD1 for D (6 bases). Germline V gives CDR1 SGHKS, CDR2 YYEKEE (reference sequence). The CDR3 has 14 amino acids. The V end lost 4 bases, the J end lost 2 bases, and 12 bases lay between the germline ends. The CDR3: CASSTPGAQETQYF. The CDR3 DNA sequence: TGTGCCAGCAGCACCCCAGGGGCGCAAGAGACCCAGTACTTC.

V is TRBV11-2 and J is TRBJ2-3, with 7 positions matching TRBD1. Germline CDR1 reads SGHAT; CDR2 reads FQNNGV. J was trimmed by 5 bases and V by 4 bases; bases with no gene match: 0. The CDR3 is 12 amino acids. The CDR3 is CASSSGGDTQYF. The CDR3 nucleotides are TGTGCCAGCAGCTCAGGGGGAGATACGCAGTATTTT. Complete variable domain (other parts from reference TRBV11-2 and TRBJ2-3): EAGVAQSPRYKIIEKRQSVAFWCNPISGHATLYWYQQILGQGPKLLIQFQNNGVVDDSQLPKDRFSAERLKGVDSTLKIQPAKLEDSAVYLCASSSGGDTQYFGPGTRLTVL.

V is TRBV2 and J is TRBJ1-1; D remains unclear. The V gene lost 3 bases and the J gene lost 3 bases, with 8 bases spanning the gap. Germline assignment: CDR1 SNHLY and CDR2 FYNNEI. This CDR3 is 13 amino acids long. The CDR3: CASSEERHTEAFF. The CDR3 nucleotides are TGTGCCAGCAGTGAGGAGCGGCACACTGAAGCTTTCTTT.

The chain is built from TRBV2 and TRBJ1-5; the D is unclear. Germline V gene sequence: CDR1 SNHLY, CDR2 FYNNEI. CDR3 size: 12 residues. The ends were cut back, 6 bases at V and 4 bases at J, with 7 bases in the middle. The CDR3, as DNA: TGTGCCAGCAGACGGACTAATCAGCCCCAGCATTTT. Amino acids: CASRRTNQPQHF.

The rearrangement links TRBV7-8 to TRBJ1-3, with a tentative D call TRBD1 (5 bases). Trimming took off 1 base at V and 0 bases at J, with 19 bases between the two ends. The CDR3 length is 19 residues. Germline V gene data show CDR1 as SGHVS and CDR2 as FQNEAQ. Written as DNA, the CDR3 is TGTGCCAGCAGCTTAGTGCATAGTCAGGGATTCTACTCTGGAAACACCATATATTTT. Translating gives CASSLVHSQGFYSGNTIYF. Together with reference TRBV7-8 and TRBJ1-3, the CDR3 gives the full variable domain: GAGVSQSPRYKVAKRGQDVALRCDPISGHVSLFWYQQALGQGPEFLTYFQNEAQLDKSGLPSDRFFAERPEGSVSTLKIQRTQQEDSAVYLCASSLVHSQGFYSGNTIYFGEGSWLTVV.

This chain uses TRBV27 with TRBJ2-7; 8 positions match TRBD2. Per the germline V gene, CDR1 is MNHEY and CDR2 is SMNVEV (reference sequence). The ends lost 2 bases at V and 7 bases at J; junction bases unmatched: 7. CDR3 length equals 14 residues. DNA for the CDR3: TGTGCCAGCAGTTTAGCGGCGGGAGGTAATGAGCAGTACTTC. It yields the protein CASSLAAGGNEQYF.

The CDR3 region is CASSLEGRVTEAFF. The CDR3 nucleotides read TGTGCCAGCAGTTTAGAAGGGAGGGTCACTGAAGCTTTCTTT. The chain couples TRBV27 to TRBJ1-1; D uncertain. Trimming stripped 2 bases from V and 4 bases from J, with 11 bases between. The V gene's germline CDR1 is MNHEY and CDR2 SMNVEV (reference sequence). This CDR3 comprises 14 residues.

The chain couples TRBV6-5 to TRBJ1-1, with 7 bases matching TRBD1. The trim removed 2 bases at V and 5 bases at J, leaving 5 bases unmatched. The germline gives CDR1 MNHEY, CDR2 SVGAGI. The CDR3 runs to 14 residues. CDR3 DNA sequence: TGTGCCAGCAGTTACGACAGGGCTAGGACTGAAGCTTTCTTT. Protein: CASSYDRARTEAFF.

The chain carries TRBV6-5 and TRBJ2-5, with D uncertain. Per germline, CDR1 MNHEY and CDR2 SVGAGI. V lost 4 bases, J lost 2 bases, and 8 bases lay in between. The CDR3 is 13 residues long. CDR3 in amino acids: CASSLRPQETQYF. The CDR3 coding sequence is TGTGCCAGCAGTTTGCGTCCGCAAGAGACCCAGTACTTC.

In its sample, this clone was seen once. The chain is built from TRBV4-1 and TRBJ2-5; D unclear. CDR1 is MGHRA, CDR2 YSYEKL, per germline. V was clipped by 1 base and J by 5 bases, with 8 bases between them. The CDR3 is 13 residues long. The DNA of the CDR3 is TGCGCCAGCAGCCAAGGCGCCACGGAGACCCAGTACTTC. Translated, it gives CASSQGATETQYF.

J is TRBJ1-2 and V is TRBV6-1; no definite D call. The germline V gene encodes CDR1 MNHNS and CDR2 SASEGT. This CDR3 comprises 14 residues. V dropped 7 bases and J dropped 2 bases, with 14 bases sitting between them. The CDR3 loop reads CASTSADNNYGYTF. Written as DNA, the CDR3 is TGTGCCAGCACCTCAGCGGATAACAACTATGGCTACACCTTC.

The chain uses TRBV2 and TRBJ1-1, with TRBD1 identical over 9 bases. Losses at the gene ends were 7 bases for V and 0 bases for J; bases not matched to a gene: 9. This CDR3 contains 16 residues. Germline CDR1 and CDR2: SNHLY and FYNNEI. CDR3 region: CASNRDRGAMNTEAFF. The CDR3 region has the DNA TGTGCCAGCAACCGAGACAGGGGGGCTATGAACACTGAAGCTTTCTTT.

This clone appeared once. DNA for the CDR3: TGTGCCAGCAGCTCACAAGAGACCCAGTACTTC. It encodes CASSSQETQYF. The rearrangement uses TRBV5-6 and TRBJ2-5; no clear D gene. CDR1 is SGHDT, CDR2 YYEEEE, per germline. V was clipped by 3 bases and J by 2 bases, with 2 bases between them. The CDR3 is 11 residues long.

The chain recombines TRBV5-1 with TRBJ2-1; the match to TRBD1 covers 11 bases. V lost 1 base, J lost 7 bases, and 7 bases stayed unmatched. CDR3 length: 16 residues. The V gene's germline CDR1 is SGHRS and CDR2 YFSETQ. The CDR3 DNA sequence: TGCGCCAGCAGCTTGCAGGGACAGGGGGTAGGAAATGAGCAGTTCTTC. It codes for CASSLQGQGVGNEQFF.

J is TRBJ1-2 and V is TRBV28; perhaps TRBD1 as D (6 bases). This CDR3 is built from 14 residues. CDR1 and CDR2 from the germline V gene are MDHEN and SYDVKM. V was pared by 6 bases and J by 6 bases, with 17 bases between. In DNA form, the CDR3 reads TGTGCCAGCAGGGACAGCCACCATAGGAATGGCTACACCTTC. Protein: CASRDSHHRNGYTF.

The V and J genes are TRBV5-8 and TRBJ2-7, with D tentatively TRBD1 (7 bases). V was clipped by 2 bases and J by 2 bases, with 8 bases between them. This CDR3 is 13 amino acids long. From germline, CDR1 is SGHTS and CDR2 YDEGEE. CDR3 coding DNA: TGTGCCAGCAGCTTCAGGGGGGCCTACGAGCAGTACTTC. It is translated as CASSFRGAYEQYF. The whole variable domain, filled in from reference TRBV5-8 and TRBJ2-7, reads EAGVTQSPTHLIKTRGQQATLRCSPISGHTSVYWYQQALGLGLQFLLWYDEGEERNRGNFPPRFSGRQFPNYSSELNVNALELEDSALYLCASSFRGAYEQYFGPGTRLTVT.

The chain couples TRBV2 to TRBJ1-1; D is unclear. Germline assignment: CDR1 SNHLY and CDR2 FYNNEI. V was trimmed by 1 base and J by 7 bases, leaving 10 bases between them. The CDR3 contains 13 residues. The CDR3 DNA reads TGTGCCAGCAGTGAAGTTGCGGTTGGTGAAGCTTTCTTT. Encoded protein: CASSEVAVGEAFF.

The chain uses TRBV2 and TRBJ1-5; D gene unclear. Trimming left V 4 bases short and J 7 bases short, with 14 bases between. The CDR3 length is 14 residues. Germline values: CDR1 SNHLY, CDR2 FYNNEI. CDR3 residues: CASSVGDLGQPQHF. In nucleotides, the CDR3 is TGTGCCAGCAGTGTCGGAGACCTCGGCCAGCCCCAGCATTTT.